The next 14 T cell receptor beta chains were all read from a single sample in a study of T cells in Graves' hyperthyroidism and ophthalmopathy. TCR beta CDR3 regions were amplified from RNA. During a first-round RT-PCR of the TCR CDR3, the HTBI primer set was used. MiXCR, applied by TCRdb to the multiplex PCR reads, yields one record per CDR3 protein. Seen here are under 300,000 distinct CDR3 sequences, about 20% observed once, and the top ten hold around 65%. What was sequenced was blood. The receptors originated from a young man with Graves' ophthalmopathy.

With regard to this clonotype: No conserved phenylalanine or tryptophan is present at the end of the CDR3, so a read error is the likely explanation. The chain joins TRBV27 to TRBJ2-1; D is possibly TRBD2 (7 bases). Germline V gives CDR1 MNHEY, CDR2 SMNVEV (reference sequence). The CDR3 totals 16 residues. With 0 bases removed from V and 2 bases from J, the gap between germline ends came to 11 bases. This CDR3 is CASSLSRGGAYNEQFL. In nucleotides, the CDR3 is TGTGCCAGCAGTTTATCCAGAGGGGGGGCCTACAATGAGCAGTTCCTC.

This clonotype occurred many times. The chain couples TRBV11-2 to TRBJ1-1; D is perhaps TRBD1 (5 bases). Trimming took off 3 bases at V and 4 bases at J, with 9 bases between the two ends. The germline CDR1 and CDR2 sequences are SGHAT and FQNNGV. The CDR3 runs 13 residues. The chain's CDR3 is CASSFSGGTEAFF. For the CDR3, the DNA is TGTGCCAGCAGCTTCTCGGGGGGCACTGAAGCTTTCTTT.

This clonotype was seen a handful of times. The chain joins TRBV25-1 to TRBJ2-1; D may be TRBD2 (6 bases). This CDR3 spans 16 amino acids. Germline loops: CDR1 MGHDK, CDR2 SYGVNS. Deletions cut 1 base from V and 0 bases from J, with 10 bases between. Here the CDR3 reads CASSESRGISYNEQFF. CDR3 bases: TGTGCCAGCAGTGAATCCCGCGGGATCTCCTACAATGAGCAGTTCTTC. Drawing the rest from reference TRBV25-1 and TRBJ2-1, the complete variable domain is EADIYQTPRYLVIGTGKKITLECSQTMGHDKMYWYQQDPGMELHLIHYSYGVNSTEKGDLSSESTVSRIRTEHFPLTLESARPSHTSQYLCASSESRGISYNEQFFGPGTRLTVL.

This clonotype was detected only a few times. J is TRBJ1-3 and V is TRBV5-8; D is possibly TRBD1 (6 bases). The ends were cut back, 3 bases at V and 0 bases at J, with 10 bases in the middle. This CDR3 has 15 amino acids. The germline V gene encodes CDR1 SGHTS and CDR2 YDEGEE. The CDR3 sequence is CASSWDIHSGNTIYF. The DNA for the CDR3 is TGTGCCAGCAGCTGGGACATCCACTCTGGAAACACCATATATTTT.

The chain links TRBV28 to TRBJ1-1; unclear D gene. Germline V gene lookup returns CDR1 MDHEN and CDR2 SYDVKM. Trimming removed 4 bases at V and 0 bases at J, with 9 bases between. The CDR3 has 14 amino acids. CDR3 sequence reads: CASSSSPVNTEAFF. CDR3 bases: TGTGCCAGCAGTTCGAGTCCGGTGAACACTGAAGCTTTCTTT.

The table lists this clonotype with many counts. The genes are TRBV11-3 and TRBJ2-1, with D possibly TRBD1 on 5 matching bases. Trimming took 5 bases from V and 8 from J, leaving 13 bases between them. The CDR3 runs 13 residues. Per the germline V gene, CDR1 is SGHNT and CDR2 is YENEEA. The CDR3, as DNA: TGTGCCAGCAGCCCCCCGCAACAGGATGAGCAGTTCTTC. Translation: CASSPPQQDEQFF.

This clonotype was found a few times. The chain uses TRBV6-5 and TRBJ1-5; D is undetermined. V dropped 1 base and J dropped 5 bases, with 9 bases sitting between them. Germline CDR1 reads MNHEY; CDR2 reads SVGAGI. This CDR3 comprises 14 residues. The CDR3 reads CASSYYRGDQPQHF. CDR3 DNA: TGTGCCAGCAGTTACTATCGTGGTGATCAGCCCCAGCATTTT.

This chain connects TRBV11-2 to TRBJ2-1; possibly TRBD1 for D (5 bases). The CDR3 runs 13 residues. Trimming pared 2 bases from V and 8 bases from J, leaving 10 bases between. In germline, CDR1 is SGHAT, CDR2 FQNNGV. CDR3 sequence (DNA): TGTGCCAGCAGCTTACAGGGTCTAGATGAGCAGTTCTTC. Translating gives CASSLQGLDEQFF.

V is TRBV20-1 and J is TRBJ2-7; 7 bases align to TRBD2. V shed 3 bases, J shed 3 bases, and the junction held 5 bases outside the gene matches. Germline V gives CDR1 DFQATT, CDR2 SNEGSKA (reference sequence). This CDR3 has 13 residues. CDR3: CSASPSGFYEQYF. The CDR3 region has the DNA TGCAGTGCTAGCCCTAGCGGTTTCTACGAGCAGTACTTC.

For this clonotype: A read error may explain this, as a much larger clone is one base away. J is TRBJ2-3 and V is TRBV2; no firm D call. The CDR3 length is 13 residues. Germline V lookup: CDR1 SNHLY, CDR2 FYNNEI. The CDR3 DNA is TGTGCCGGCAGTGATAGGGCAGGAGATACGCAGTATTTT. Translated: CAGSDRAGDTQYF.

The CDR3 loop reads CASTRGVNEKLFF. The CDR3 DNA is TGTGCCAGCACGAGGGGTGTTAATGAAAAACTGTTTTTT. This sequence joins TRBV27 and TRBJ1-4; tentative D call: TRBD1 (5 bases). There are 13 residues in the CDR3. The germline V gene encodes CDR1 MNHEY and CDR2 SMNVEV (reference sequence). V was pared by 7 bases and J by 4 bases, with 10 bases between.

Ten or more counts support this clonotype. This chain joins TRBV2 and TRBJ2-1; 12 bases agree with TRBD2. CDR3 length equals 14 residues. The germline gives CDR1 SNHLY, CDR2 FYNNEI. After removal of 7 bases from V and 4 bases from J, the junction contained 2 bases not matched to a gene. The CDR3 DNA follows: TGTGCCAGCATCCTAGCGGGAGGGTACAATGAGCAGTTCTTC. Its protein product is CASILAGGYNEQFF. Using reference TRBV2 and TRBJ2-1 for the parts outside the CDR3, the full variable domain is EPEVTQTPSHQVTQMGQEVILRCVPISNHLYFYWYRQILGQKVEFLVSFYNNEISEKSEIFDDQFSVERPDGSNFTLKIRSTKLEDSAMYFCASILAGGYNEQFFGPGTRLTVL.

The chain links TRBV28 to TRBJ1-1; D is undetermined. V was trimmed by 3 bases and J by 12 bases, leaving 11 bases between them. The germline CDR1 and CDR2 sequences are MDHEN and SYDVKM. The CDR3 runs to 11 residues. The CDR3 DNA sequence: TGTGCCAGCAGTTTGTTCCGTACAACTTTCTTT. The encoded protein is CASSLFRTTFF.

This clonotype was picked up a small number of times. The V gene is TRBV5-1, the J gene TRBJ2-2; the D gene is possibly TRBD2 (6 bases). V lost 7 bases and J lost 2, with 15 bases in between. Germline CDR1 and CDR2: SGHRS and YFSETQ. There are 15 residues in the CDR3. CDR3 loop: CASSSKRANTGELFF. CDR3 DNA: TGCGCCAGCTCCTCTAAGCGGGCCAACACCGGGGAGCTGTTTTTT.